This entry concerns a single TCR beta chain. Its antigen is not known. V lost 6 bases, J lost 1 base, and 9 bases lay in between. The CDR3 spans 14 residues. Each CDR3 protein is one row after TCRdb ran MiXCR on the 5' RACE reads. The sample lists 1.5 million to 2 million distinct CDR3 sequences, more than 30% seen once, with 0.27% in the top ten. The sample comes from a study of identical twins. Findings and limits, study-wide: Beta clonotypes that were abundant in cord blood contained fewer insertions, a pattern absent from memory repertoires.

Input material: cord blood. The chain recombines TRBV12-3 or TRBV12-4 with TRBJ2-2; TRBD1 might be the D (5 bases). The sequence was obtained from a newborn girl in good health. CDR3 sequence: CASRATGNTGELFF. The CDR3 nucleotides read TGTGCCAGCAGAGCTACAGGGAACACCGGGGAGCTGTTTTTT.